The clone carrying this TCR beta chain was counted a single time. Every PCR received spiked-in synthetic TCR analog templates. Generated by immunoSEQ multiplex PCR, the TCRdb table keeps only in-frame clones and is missing some. The sample contains 100,000 to 150,000 clones, about 84% of which appear only once. The trim removed 4 bases at V and 5 bases at J, leaving 5 bases unmatched. Germline V gene data show CDR1 as KGHSH and CDR2 as LQKENI. The CDR3 consists of 16 residues. The time point here: peripheral blood 6 weeks after treatment start. These data are taken from a study of PD-L1 blockade in urothelial cancer. Overall study context: Analysis of the blood was performed 3 weeks (second dose) and 6 weeks after treatment start.

This receptor was taken from a man aged 50 to 60 with urothelial cancer. The sample consisted of PBMCs, taken around atezolizumab (anti-PD-L1) treatment. The V gene is TRBV18, the J gene TRBJ2-3; 14 positions match TRBD2. This chain's CDR3 is CASSRGTSGSEDTQYF. The CDR3 nucleotides read TGTGCCAGCTCACGGGGGACTAGCGGGAGTGAAGATACGCAGTATTTT.